This TCR beta chain emerged from a study of shared clonotypes between healthy human individuals (dated by TCRdb to about 2020). Study-level background: A few men and two women, aged 18 to 49 years, made up the cohort. The study deeply sequenced blood TCR repertoires of about 5 healthy adults to estimate repertoire size and the extent of clonotype sharing between individuals. Leukapheresis yielded between about 0.9 and 8.9 billion PBMCs per donor. Per donor, three plates each were used for CD4 naive and CD4 memory, two for CD8 naive, and one for CD8 memory. Libraries were prepared and TCR repertoires were sequenced by different laboratories using diverse techniques, in order to increase sequencing depth and limit assay-specific biases. What the authors observed across the whole study: Compared with non-shared clonotypes, clonotypes shared by all four sorted-subset donors had higher generation probabilities. Naive subsets generally had larger estimated clonotype richness than memory subsets did. The genetic and exposure-history diversity represented was limited by the small number of donors. Sampling was restricted to blood, and TCR repertoires in tissue are likely to differ from TCR repertoires in blood. Across a few donors, approximately 5% of naive CD4, around 3.3% of naive CD8, 2.3% of memory CD4, and under 0.45% of memory CD8 clonotypes were shared. Even with the large sequencing depth, rarefaction of the sorted-subset datasets indicated that sequencing was incomplete. Pairwise subsampling indicated that sequencing depth was expected to affect the degree of clonotype sharing among donors.

CD8 naive samples were CD45RO-negative cells positively selected for CCR7, giving a CD45RA+CCR7+ population that excluded TemRA cells. Donors were healthy HIV-negative adults with no recently reported acute infections or vaccinations. Every donor was a Caucasian adult living in Nashville, Tennessee, USA. Blood was collected by leukapheresis, and PBMCs were isolated by Ficoll-Histopaque density gradient centrifugation and then cryopreserved in liquid nitrogen vapor phase. Analytical flow cytometry was used to check the purity and quantity of each magnetically sorted T cell population. From each sorted fraction, genomic DNA was isolated and quantified by UV absorbance on a Nanodrop 2000c. Note on this clone: The specificity of this receptor is unknown. The sample holds no much larger clone one base away, and base qualities are not on file.

Using the deep immunoSEQ assay, TCR CDR3 regions were amplified from genomic DNA by multiplex PCR. Extracted genomic DNA from each cell subset was spread evenly across all wells of several immunoSEQ 96-well plates, with each plate serving as a replicate. For sorted subsets, roughly 200 ng genomic DNA, equal to 25,000 to 35,000 T cell genomes, was loaded into each replicate PCR. Purified libraries were quantified with a Qubit 3.0 fluorometer, sized on a Bioanalyzer 2100, and re-quantified with the KAPA Library Quantification kit. Every immunoSEQ 96-well plate was sequenced on a dedicated single-read 150-cycle Illumina NextSeq 550 flow cell. Processing in the source paper ran as follows. Because the immunoSEQ output held only junctional sequences and lacked quality scores, the filtering could not match the filtering applied to full-length reads. Sequences were annotated with PyIR, a Python wrapper for IgBLAST v1.9, and V/J genes and CDR3 were assigned using IMGT germline references. Reads were filtered out if the reads had weak V/J assignments (E-value above 1e-6), no CDR3, stop codons, out-of-frame junctions, or ambiguous translated residues. V3J clonotypes were defined as sequences sharing the same inferred V gene, J gene, and CDR3 amino acid sequence. Percentage overlap between repertoires was computed as shared unique clonotypes divided by the size of the smaller repertoire. Three approaches were used to assess repertoire richness: RTK rarefaction, the Chao1 estimator, and Recon v2.1 estimates of unobserved clonotypes. OLGA was used to compute generation probabilities for all TCRbeta clonotypes that the gDNA method yielded from four donors. TCRdb took this table from immuneACCESS and kept in-frame rearrangements with V and J called. Such tables lack part of the clones; where checked against another copy, unresolved V genes explain under half of the gap, and the rest is unexplained. V and J calls and clone size are those listed in that table; D and trimming were worked out from the DNA. The sample table lists about 2 million clones, about 95% of them with a count of one. Roughly 1% of the sample rests with the top ten.

The CDR1 and CDR2 encoded by the germline V gene are SNHLY and FYNNEI. The CDR3 goes from the cysteine to the phenylalanine over 14 residues. The only DNA kept is the CDR3, 42 bases in frame from the first base. Trimming takes 9 bases from V and 3 bases from J, and the germline ends sit 18 bases apart. The source material was naive CD8+ T cells sorted from blood. The cell subset or site label on this specimen signifies: CD45RA+CCR7+. The chain joins TRBV2 to TRBJ2-7; no confident D gene assignment can be made. This sequence originates from a man between 18 and 35 years old in good health. CDR3 sequence: CASEGVRAVYEQYF. The DNA is as follows: TGTGCCAGTGAAGGAGTACGGGCAGTCTACGAGCAGTACTTC. With all but the CDR3 taken from the reference TRBV2 and TRBJ2-7 genes, the full variable domain is: EPEVTQTPSHQVTQMGQEVILRCVPISNHLYFYWYRQILGQKVEFLVSFYNNEISEKSEIFDDQFSVERPDGSNFTLKIRSTKLEDSAMYFCASEGVRAVYEQYFGPGTRLTVT.